The rows below give T cell receptor beta chains drawn from one sample of a study of blood T cell repertoires in COVID-19. Assay: immunoSEQ multiplex PCR; the TCRdb copy retains only in-frame clones and omits some. The sample holds about 180,000 clones; roughly 82% are singletons and the top ten take approximately 16%. Material: PBMCs or T cells enriched from blood (not recorded which). Every receptor here comes from a man over 45 who had recovered from COVID-19. CDR3s include the opening cysteine and the closing phenylalanine or tryptophan. D genes are given only for firm matches. The listing skips clone size in some rows; elsewhere it reads once, few, many or a size class.

d_gene | j_gene | abundance | v_gene | CDR3nt | CDR3aa
TRBD1 | TRBJ2-3 | NA | TRBV7-7 | TGTGCTAGCAGCTTAGGGACCGGGACAGGGGCGGAAGATACGCAGTATTTT | CASSLGTGTGAEDTQYF
NA | TRBJ2-5 | NA | TRBV14 | TGTGCCAGCAGCCAATTAGGACAGCAAGAGACCCAGTACTTC | CASSQLGQQETQYF
TRBD1 | TRBJ1-6 | NA | TRBV7-3 | TGTGCCAGCAGCTTTACCGGGACAGGGGTTTCACCCCTCCACTTT | CASSFTGTGVSPLHF
NA | TRBJ1-5 | NA | TRBV7-8 | TGTGCCAGCAGCCTTCGGGACATTAGCAATCAGCCCCAGCATTTT | CASSLRDISNQPQHF
TRBD1 | TRBJ1-2 | NA | TRBV5-5 | TGTGCCAGCAGCTTGGACAGGGGAGAGAGAGGCTACACCTTC | CASSLDRGERGYTF
TRBD1 | TRBJ1-1 | NA | TRBV7-9 | TGTGCCAGCAGCTCCGGGACAGCCAAAAAAATGGGGGCTTTCTTT | CASSSGTAKKMGAFF
TRBD1 | TRBJ1-4 | NA | TRBV5-4 | TGTGCCAGCAGCATAAACAGGGGTGGTTACGAAAAACTGTTTTTT | CASSINRGGYEKLFF
TRBD2 | TRBJ2-3 | NA | TRBV6-4 | TGTGCCAGCTCACGACTAGCGGGGGACACAGATACGCAGTATTTT | CASSRLAGDTDTQYF
NA | TRBJ2-1 | NA | TRBV18 | TGTGCCAGCTCACCACCGAGCTCCTACAATGAGCAGTTCTTC | CASSPPSSYNEQFF
NA | TRBJ1-4 | few | TRBV7-9 | TGTGCCAGCAGCTTAAACAGGCCAAATGAAAAACTGTTTTTT | CASSLNRPNEKLFF
NA | TRBJ1-4 | NA | TRBV3-1/TRBV3-2 | TGTGCCAGCAGCCAAGATCTATGGTCTAATGAAAAACTGTTTTTT | CASSQDLWSNEKLFF
TRBD1 | TRBJ1-4 | NA | TRBV28 | TGTGCCAGCAGCGGACAGGGGGACTCAAAGAATGAAAAACTGTTTTTT | CASSGQGDSKNEKLFF
TRBD1 | TRBJ1-6 | NA | TRBV27 | TGTGCCAGCAGTCTGGACAGGGTAGGGAGGTCACCCCTCCACTTT | CASSLDRVGRSPLHF
TRBD2 | TRBJ2-7 | NA | TRBV6-5 | TGTGCCAGCAGCGCGGAGCGGGGGTCCGTGCAGTACTTC | CASSAERGSVQYF
TRBD1 | TRBJ1-5 | NA | TRBV5-4 | TGTGCCAGCAGCTTCGGGACAGGGGTGGGTCAGCCCCAGCATTTT | CASSFGTGVGQPQHF
NA | TRBJ2-3 | NA | TRBV30 | TGTGCCTGGAGTGTAACGGGGTTGGCCACAGATACGCAGTATTTT | CAWSVTGLATDTQYF
NA | TRBJ1-6 | NA | TRBV11-2 | TGTGCCAGCAGCTTAGATTCCAGGGTGGGATCACCCCTCCACTTT | CASSLDSRVGSPLHF
NA | TRBJ2-5 | NA | TRBV12-5 | TGTGCTAGTGGTTTGGGACCCAGCGACAGGTTCGCGGAGACCCAGTACTTC | CASGLGPSDRFAETQYF
TRBD1 | TRBJ2-5 | NA | TRBV4-1 | TGCGCCAGCAGCCGACCGGGACAGGGGGAGACCCAGTACTTC | CASSRPGQGETQYF
NA | TRBJ1-2 | NA | TRBV7-2 | TGTGCCAGCAGCTTAAGTAGCGCGGGGCAGGGTGGCTACACCTTC | CASSLSSAGQGGYTF
NA | TRBJ1-5 | NA | TRBV3-1/TRBV3-2 | TGTGCCAGCAGCTTAACGGGGGTCGAGCCCCAGCATTTT | CASSLTGVEPQHF
NA | TRBJ2-7 | NA | TRBV12-5 | TGTGCTAGTGGTTTGGTAAGGGTAGTAGGGGCCGAGCAGTACTTC | CASGLVRVVGAEQYF
NA | TRBJ1-4 | NA | TRBV5-1 | TGCGCCAGCAGCTTGTCATTTGAAAAACTGTTTTTT | CASSLSFEKLFF
NA | TRBJ1-6 | NA | TRBV19 | TGTGCCAGTAGTATTGGCGGGGGTTCGGATAATTCACCCCTCCACTTT | CASSIGGGSDNSPLHF
NA | TRBJ1-1 | NA | TRBV6-1 | TGTGCCAGCAGTGAAATCCGGGGAGGGTATACTGAAGCTTTCTTT | CASSEIRGGYTEAFF
TRBD1 | TRBJ1-2 | NA | TRBV24-1 | TGTGCCACCAGTGACCGGGACAGGGCCCACTATGGCTACACCTTC | CATSDRDRAHYGYTF
NA | TRBJ2-2 | NA | TRBV6-5 | TGTGCCAGCAGAAGAGGCAGGGGGGCAACCGGGGAGCTGTTTTTT | CASRRGRGATGELFF
NA | TRBJ2-3 | NA | TRBV4-1 | TGCGCCAGCAGCCATCGAACAGGGTTGGGCACAGATACGCAGTATTTT | CASSHRTGLGTDTQYF
NA | TRBJ2-2 | NA | TRBV11-2 | TGTGCCAGCAGCTTAGTAGTTAACGGGGAGCTGTTTTTT | CASSLVVNGELFF
TRBD1 | TRBJ1-5 | NA | TRBV19 | TGTGCCAGTAACTCGGGACAGGGGAGTCAGCCCCAGCATTTT | CASNSGQGSQPQHF
NA | TRBJ1-2 | NA | TRBV3-1/TRBV3-2 | TGTGCCAGCAGCCAAGGGGGGGGCGGTGCTAACTATGGCTACACCTTC | CASSQGGGGANYGYTF
NA | TRBJ2-1 | NA | TRBV19 | TGTGCCAGTAGTATAGTGCCAGTCTCCTACAATGAGCAGTTCTTC | CASSIVPVSYNEQFF
TRBD2 | TRBJ2-3 | few | TRBV29-1 | TGCAGCGTTTCGGACGGGACTAGTTACACAGATACGCAGTATTTT | CSVSDGTSYTDTQYF
NA | TRBJ1-1 | NA | TRBV7-6 | TGTGCCAGCAGTCTAGGGGGTAGCACTGAAGCTTTCTTT | CASSLGGSTEAFF
NA | TRBJ1-5 | NA | TRBV19 | TGTGCCAGTAGTATAGTCGGGCAGCCCCAGCATTTT | CASSIVGQPQHF
TRBD1 | TRBJ2-5 | NA | TRBV30 | TGTGCCTGGAGTAACATTGACAGGGGGAAAGAGACCCAGTACTTC | CAWSNIDRGKETQYF
TRBD1 | TRBJ1-2 | few | TRBV19 | TGTGCCAGTAGTCCAAGGACAGGGTACTATGGCTACACCTTC | CASSPRTGYYGYTF
TRBD1 | TRBJ2-7 | NA | TRBV18 | TGTGCCAGCTCTCCTAGGACAGGGCCTGGCTTTATATACGAGCAGTACTTC | CASSPRTGPGFIYEQYF
NA | TRBJ1-4 | few | TRBV28 | TGTGCCAGCAGTTTACAGGGAGGCGGTGAAAAACTGTTTTTT | CASSLQGGGEKLFF
NA | TRBJ2-7 | NA | TRBV6-5 | TGTGCCAGCAGTTACTCGTACAGGACCTCCTACGAGCAGTACTTC | CASSYSYRTSYEQYF
TRBD1 | TRBJ1-2 | NA | TRBV5-1 | TGCGCCAGCAGCATAGACAGGGGGCGGGATGGCTACACCTTC | CASSIDRGRDGYTF
TRBD1 | TRBJ1-1 | NA | TRBV30 | TGTGCCTGGAGTTGGCCAGGGGGCGTCATGAACACTGAAGCTTTCTTT | CAWSWPGGVMNTEAFF
TRBD2 | TRBJ2-3 | NA | TRBV18 | TGTGCCAGCTCATATGGACTAGCTAGCACAGATACGCAGTATTTT | CASSYGLASTDTQYF